A selection of T cell receptor beta chains follows, all from one sample in a study of blood T cell repertoires in COVID-19. Sequencing used immunoSEQ multiplex PCR; TCRdb keeps in-frame clones, though not all of them. The table shows some 120,000 clones, with almost 85% occurring only once. What was sequenced was peripheral blood. These receptors came from a man between 70 and 80 years old with active or convalescent COVID-19. CDR3s include the opening cysteine and the closing phenylalanine or tryptophan. D genes are given only for firm matches. Rows may omit the clone size; those that give it use once, few, many or a size class.

D gene	clone size	V gene	J gene	CDR3 DNA	CDR3 protein
-	-	TRBV19	TRBJ2-3	TGTGCCAGTAGTAGGTTCCTGGCAGTACCCACAGATACGCAGTATTTT	CASSRFLAVPTDTQYF
TRBD1	-	TRBV11-2	TRBJ1-4	TGTGCCAGCAGCTTAACCGGGACAGGGCTGGAAAAACTGTTTTTT	CASSLTGTGLEKLFF
-	once	TRBV12-3/TRBV12-4	TRBJ2-1	TGTGCCAGCAGTGCCGACTCCCCCCATGAGCAGTTCTTC	CASSADSPHEQFF
-	-	TRBV3-1/TRBV3-2	TRBJ1-5	TGTGCCAGCAGCCAAGGGGTTGGGGGGACCAATCAGCCCCAGCATTTT	CASSQGVGGTNQPQHF
-	-	TRBV4-1	TRBJ1-4	TGCGCCAGCAGCCTCGACCGGACTGGGTCATATAAACTGTTTTTT	CASSLDRTGSYKLFF
-	-	TRBV7-2	TRBJ2-1	TGTGCCAGCAGCTTATCGGGTAGCTCCTACAATGAGCAGTTCTTC	CASSLSGSSYNEQFF
-	-	TRBV5-1	TRBJ1-1	TGCGCCAGCAGCCCCGCAAGCACCACTGAAGCTTTCTTT	CASSPASTTEAFF
TRBD1	once	TRBV7-8	TRBJ1-1	TGTGCCAGCAGCTCTACCTCAGGGGGCTGGGCCACTGAAGCTTTCTTT	CASSSTSGGWATEAFF
-	-	TRBV7-6	TRBJ1-5	TGTGCCAGCAGCTTAGACAGCCATAGCAATCAGCCCCAGCATTTT	CASSLDSHSNQPQHF
-	few	TRBV11-3	TRBJ2-1	TGTGCCAGCAGCTCCCGGACAGTCTGGGGCAATGAGCAGTTCTTC	CASSSRTVWGNEQFF
-	-	TRBV5-4	TRBJ1-1	TGTGCCAGCAGCTTTGAGGGTGATACTGAAGCTTTCTTT	CASSFEGDTEAFF
-	-	TRBV28	TRBJ2-7	TGTGCCAGCAGAAGGGACAAACACTCCTACGAGCAGTACTTC	CASRRDKHSYEQYF
TRBD2	-	TRBV6-1	TRBJ2-5	TGTGCCAGCAGTGAAGCGCTGGGACTACGGGAGACCCAGTACTTC	CASSEALGLRETQYF
TRBD1	few	TRBV2	TRBJ1-1	TGTGCCAGCAGTAGGACAGGGATGAGTACTGAAGCTTTCTTT	CASSRTGMSTEAFF
-	once	TRBV3-1/TRBV3-2	TRBJ1-2	TGTGCCAACGGCCTTTTTGAACAGTTAGCTAACTATGGCTACACCTTC	CANGLFEQLANYGYTF
-	-	TRBV7-8	TRBJ2-1	TGTGCCAGCAGCTTAGCCGGGGGGCCCCTCGGAAATGAGCAGTTCTTC	CASSLAGGPLGNEQFF
TRBD1	few	TRBV5-6	TRBJ1-2	TGTGCCAGCAGCTTGTTGCAGGGGGCTGGCTATGGCTACACCTTC	CASSLLQGAGYGYTF
TRBD2	-	TRBV7-9	TRBJ2-7	TGTGCCAGCAGCGCCGGGAGGGAGCAGTACTTC	CASSAGREQYF